These 3 T cell receptor beta chains originate from one sample sequenced in a study of neurological immune-mediated disorders. Time point specified: longitudinal time-point 1 (baseline). TCRdb fed the 5' RACE reads into MiXCR, producing one record per CDR3 protein. Of some 60,000 distinct CDR3 sequences listed, around 11% are singletons. What was sequenced was PBMCs. These receptors were taken from a male donor with HTLV-1-associated myelopathy (HAM/TSP).

This clonotype was counted at least ten times. The chain has TRBV14 and TRBJ1-6; D not certain. Germline-derived CDR1 and CDR2 are SGHDN and FVKESK. The CDR3 contains 15 residues. The V end lost 2 bases, the J end lost 0 bases, and 5 bases lay between the germline ends. The CDR3 here is CASSQLDSYNSPLHF. CDR3 in DNA: TGTGCCAGCAGCCAACTGGACTCCTATAATTCACCCCTCCACTTT.

This clonotype showed up many times. CDR3 sequence reads: CSAPVGGKTEAFF. The CDR3 DNA reads as TGCAGTGCCCCCGTGGGGGGGAAAACTGAAGCTTTCTTT. V gene TRBV20-1 combines with J gene TRBJ1-1; D is perhaps TRBD1 (5 bases). CDR3 length: 13 residues. CDR1 and CDR2 (germline): DFQATT, SNEGSKA (reference sequence). The ends were cut back, 6 bases at V and 5 bases at J, with 16 bases in the middle.

The chain combines TRBV29-1 with TRBJ1-4; a possible D gene is TRBD1 (6 bases). V lost 4 bases and J 3 bases, leaving 9 bases between the germline ends. CDR1 is SQVTM and CDR2 is ANQGSEA in the germline V gene. The CDR3 covers 13 residues. This chain's CDR3 is CSVGQGSNEKLFF. The CDR3 coding sequence is TGCAGCGTTGGCCAGGGGTCTAATGAAAAACTGTTTTTT.